The 15 T cell receptor beta chains below were found in one sample sequenced in a study of T cells in Graves' hyperthyroidism and ophthalmopathy. Amplification targeted TCR beta CDR3 regions from RNA transcripts. First-round RT-PCR with HTBI primers amplified the TCR CDR3 region. TCRdb independently ran MiXCR on the multiplex PCR reads; one entry per CDR3 protein. The sample has around 190,000 distinct CDR3 sequences, roughly a sixth seen once. The specimen sequenced was blood. These receptors were taken from a woman between 50 and 59 years old with Graves' hyperthyroidism.

This clonotype showed up many times. This chain uses TRBV9 with TRBJ1-1; D is perhaps TRBD1 (5 bases). The ends were cut back, 4 bases at V and 1 base at J, with 11 bases in the middle. Per germline, CDR1 SGDLS and CDR2 YYNGEE. This CDR3 has 14 amino acids. In DNA form, the CDR3 reads TGTGCCAGCAGCTTGGCAGGGAAGAACACTGAAGCTTTCTTT. Residues: CASSLAGKNTEAFF.

In its sample, this clonotype was seen many times. The V and J genes are TRBV28 and TRBJ1-5; the D is unclear. The V and J ends lost 1 base and 0 bases respectively, with 10 bases between them. Germline CDR1 is MDHEN and CDR2 is SYDVKM. The CDR3 totals 16 residues. CDR3 nucleotide sequence: TGTGCCAGCAGTTTATCGGCCGCCTATAGCAATCAGCCCCAGCATTTT. Protein: CASSLSAAYSNQPQHF. The whole variable domain, filled in from reference TRBV28 and TRBJ1-5, reads DVKVTQSSRYLVKRTGEKVFLECVQDMDHENMFWYRQDPGLGLRLIYFSYDVKMKEKGDIPEGYSVSREKKERFSLILESASTNQTSMYLCASSLSAAYSNQPQHFGDGTRLSIL.

This clonotype has more than one count but fewer than ten. The chain uses TRBV14 and TRBJ2-1, with a possible D match to TRBD2 (6 bases). The germline V gene encodes CDR1 SGHDN and CDR2 FVKESK. Trimming left V 0 bases short and J 2 bases short, with 14 bases between. This CDR3 has 17 residues. DNA of the CDR3: TGTGCCAGCAGCCAAGATTTCCAGGGACTCGCCTACAATGAGCAGTTCTTC. Protein: CASSQDFQGLAYNEQFF.

This clonotype has a handful of counts. The CDR3 loop is CASSMGAFGSSGANVLTF. The CDR3, as DNA: TGTGCCAGCAGCATGGGAGCTTTTGGGAGCTCTGGGGCCAACGTCCTGACTTTC. The gene calls are TRBV7-3 and TRBJ2-6; a weak D match, TRBD2 (5 bases). In germline, CDR1 is SGHTA, CDR2 FQGTGA. V gave up 5 bases and J gave up 0 bases, with 17 bases separating them. There are 18 residues in the CDR3.

This clonotype was detected many times. The chain links TRBV18 to TRBJ2-7, with D uncertain. The germline V gene encodes CDR1 KGHSH and CDR2 LQKENI. The ends were cut back, 8 bases at V and 7 bases at J, with 21 bases in the middle. This CDR3 spans 14 amino acids. The CDR3 loop is CASQAPRLAGEQYF. CDR3 DNA: TGTGCCAGCCAGGCTCCACGACTGGCCGGGGAGCAGTACTTC.

This clonotype came up a few times. This sequence joins TRBV29-1 and TRBJ1-2, with D tentatively TRBD1 (5 bases). From germline, CDR1 is SQVTM and CDR2 ANQGSEA. Trimming left V 5 bases short and J 3 bases short, with 10 bases between. The CDR3 contains 12 residues. DNA for the CDR3: TGCAGCGTTTGGGGCAGCTACTATGGCTACACCTTC. Protein product: CSVWGSYYGYTF.

The chain recombines TRBV20-1 with TRBJ2-7, with 7 bases that match TRBD2. The V segment lost 5 bases and the J segment 4 bases; nucleotides outside the gene matches: 11. The germline V gene has CDR1 DFQATT and CDR2 SNEGSKA (reference sequence). The CDR3 covers 14 residues. CDR3 sequence reads: CSAATSVETYEQYF. In DNA, the CDR3 is TGCAGTGCTGCAACTAGCGTAGAGACTTACGAGCAGTACTTC.

This clonotype has more than one count but fewer than ten. This sequence joins TRBV7-9 and TRBJ2-2; D is uncertain. Between the trimmed V and J ends, which lost 4 bases and 5 bases, there was a span of 14 bases. The CDR3 covers 15 residues. In germline, CDR1 is SEHNR, CDR2 FQNEAQ (reference sequence). CDR3 residues: CASSSSDRATGELFF. CDR3 bases: TGTGCCAGCAGCTCATCCGACCGGGCGACCGGGGAGCTGTTTTTT.

This clonotype was recorded at least ten times. Here the CDR3 reads CASSPGISAWETQYF. The CDR3 nucleotides read TGTGCCAGCAGCCCCGGGATCTCCGCGTGGGAGACCCAGTACTTC. This chain joins TRBV7-9 and TRBJ2-5; a possible D gene is TRBD2 (5 bases). CDR3 length: 15 amino acids. Trimming cost V 5 bases and J 5 bases, with 18 bases left between them. CDR1 SEHNR and CDR2 FQNEAQ come from the germline V gene (reference sequence).

This clonotype was observed at least ten times. This rearrangement joins TRBV7-9 to TRBJ2-7; no definite D call. Trimming stripped 1 base from V and 3 bases from J, with 10 bases between. Germline V gene sequence: CDR1 SEHNR, CDR2 FQNEAQ (reference sequence). The CDR3 extends over 14 amino acids. As DNA, the CDR3 is TGTGCCAGCAGCTTAGACCCATGGGACTACGAGCAGTACTTC. It specifies CASSLDPWDYEQYF.

This clonotype was recorded many times. The chain carries TRBV11-2 and TRBJ1-4, with unresolved D. The CDR3 consists of 16 residues. V lost 5 bases and J 0 bases, leaving 13 bases between the germline ends. Germline CDR1 SGHAT, CDR2 FQNNGV. The CDR3 DNA reads as TGTGCCAGCAGCCCGCGGAACGATGCAACTAATGAAAAACTGTTTTTT. Its protein product is CASSPRNDATNEKLFF.

The rearrangement joins TRBV19 to TRBJ2-1; D is perhaps TRBD2 (6 bases). The CDR3 is made up of 16 amino acids. The germline V gene has CDR1 LNHDA and CDR2 SQIVND (reference sequence). The V end was cut by 3 bases, the J end by 4 bases, with 16 bases between. Here the CDR3 DNA reads TGTGCCAGTAGTATGAGGCTAGCGTCATCATACAATGAGCAGTTCTTC. Translating it yields CASSMRLASSYNEQFF.

At least ten counts were recorded for this clonotype. The V and J genes are TRBV20-1 and TRBJ1-1; TRBD1 is a possible D gene (5 bases). V was cut by 3 bases and J by 1 base, with 9 bases left in between. This CDR3 is 13 amino acids long. Germline-derived CDR1 and CDR2 are DFQATT and SNEGSKA (reference sequence). The CDR3 DNA reads as TGCAGTGCTAGGGGACGGCAGAACACTGAAGCTTTCTTT. Its protein product is CSARGRQNTEAFF.

V is TRBV20-1 and J is TRBJ2-2; TRBD1 aligns across 10 bases. The CDR3 is 16 residues long. Trimming took 0 bases from V and 6 from J; bases not matched to a gene: 7. Looked up from germline, CDR1 is DFQATT and CDR2 is SNEGSKA (reference sequence). CDR3 DNA sequence: TGCAGTGCTAGAGATTCCATGACAGGGGGCTCCGGGGAGCTGTTTTTT. Translation: CSARDSMTGGSGELFF.

J is TRBJ1-1 and V is TRBV30; 9 positions agree with TRBD1. The CDR3 length is 19 residues. V was pared by 1 base and J by 0 bases, with 15 bases of the junction left unmatched. Germline lookup yields CDR1 GTSNPN and CDR2 SVGIG (reference sequence). The CDR3 loop is CAWSALVDRGNFMNTEAFF. DNA for the CDR3: TGTGCCTGGAGTGCCCTGGTTGACAGGGGGAATTTCATGAACACTGAAGCTTTCTTT.